This paragraph covers one TCR beta chain sequence. Its antigen remains unidentified. This record belongs to a study of shared clonotypes between healthy human individuals. Study context: Each donor's CD4 naive and CD4 memory cells filled three plates apiece, CD8 naive two, and CD8 memory one. Study-wide results and limits: Rarefaction gave evidence that sorted-subset sequencing remained incomplete despite large depth.

In the naive CD8 group, cells lacked CD45RO and were positively selected for CCR7, so terminally differentiated effector memory CD45RA+ cells were left out. Assay used: immunoSEQ multiplex PCR; TCRdb lists only in-frame clones, some missing. The repertoire includes about 2.2 million clones, roughly 95% of them detected once, and 1.5% to 2% sits in the top ten. The CDR3 covers 13 residues. Between the trimmed V and J ends, which lost 3 bases and 0 bases, there was a span of 9 bases. Germline CDR1 SQVTM, CDR2 ANQGSEA. The chain combines TRBV29-1 with TRBJ2-7; D remains ambiguous. The specimen was naive CD8+ T cells from PBMCs. The clonotype was recovered from a man aged 18 to 30 in good health. Some clones in this sample may be carry-over from other donors' samples. The CDR3 region has the DNA TGCAGCGTTGATTCCGGCAGCTCCTACGAGCAGTACTTC. This gives the protein CSVDSGSSYEQYF.